These T cell receptor beta chains were read from a single sample in a study of graft-versus-host responses after intestinal transplantation. No antigen has been assigned to these receptors. TCRdb's copy holds only in-frame clones and misses some; the assay was immunoSEQ multiplex PCR. The profile covers 80,000 to 95,000 clones, with roughly 91% appearing a single time and 2% to 2.5% taken by the ten largest. The source was unstimulated CD8+ T cells sorted from spleen or lymph node cells, collected before intestinal transplant. The receptor source for this set is a human donor who received an intestinal transplant. Both conserved end residues are part of each CDR3. D genes are given only for firm matches. The size field is filled for only some rows; it gives once, few, many or a size class.

>TRBV27|NA|TRBJ1-4|NA
TGTGCCAGCAGTTTATCCCCCGGGGCTAATGAAAAACTGTTTTTT
CASSLSPGANEKLFF
>TRBV27|NA|TRBJ2-5|NA
TGTGCCAGCCCGAGACTCGGGGAGACCCAGTACTTC
CASPRLGETQYF
>TRBV12-5|NA|TRBJ2-7|TRBD2
TGTGCTAGTGGTCCACCGGGACTAGCGGGGGGGCATAACGAGCAGTACTTC
CASGPPGLAGGHNEQYF
>TRBV29-1|NA|TRBJ2-7|NA
TGCAGCGTTGAAGGATTGGACGGCGGGTACGAGCAGTACTTC
CSVEGLDGGYEQYF
>TRBV19|once|TRBJ1-1|TRBD1
TGTGCCAGCACACAGGGGATGGGCACTGAAGCTTTCTTT
CASTQGMGTEAFF
>TRBV19|NA|TRBJ2-1|NA
TGTGCCAGTAGTATAATACTCCGGGACAACCAGTTCTTC
CASSIILRDNQFF
>TRBV7-6|NA|TRBJ2-5|TRBD2
TGTGCCAGCAGCTTATTTGCGGGGGGTCAAGAGACCCAGTACTTC
CASSLFAGGQETQYF
>TRBV4-3|NA|TRBJ2-5|TRBD1
TGCGCCAGCAGCCGAGAGTACTCAGGGGGCCAAGAGACCCAGTACTTC
CASSREYSGGQETQYF
>TRBV4-3|NA|TRBJ2-7|NA
TGCGCCAGCAGCCAAGATGAGGGACAAGCCTACGAGCAGTACTTC
CASSQDEGQAYEQYF
>TRBV7-2|NA|TRBJ2-1|TRBD2
TGTGCCAGCATGGCTAGCGGGGGGGTTTACAATGAGCAGTTCTTC
CASMASGGVYNEQFF
>TRBV27|NA|TRBJ2-3|NA
TGTGCCAGCAGTTTAGTCTCCACAGATACGCAGTATTTT
CASSLVSTDTQYF
>TRBV30|once|TRBJ1-6|TRBD1
TGTGCCTCAACTGACAGGGTAAATTCACCCCTCCACTTT
CASTDRVNSPLHF
>TRBV27|NA|TRBJ2-2|TRBD1
TGTGCCAGCAGTTTATCAGGACAGGGGGGGGACGGGGAGCTGTTTTTT
CASSLSGQGGDGELFF
>TRBV7-9|NA|TRBJ2-1|NA
TGTGCCAGCAGCTTAGGGTTCGGGAATGAGCAGTTCTTC
CASSLGFGNEQFF
>TRBV7-2|NA|TRBJ1-6|TRBD1
TGTGCCAGCAGCCGCGGACAGGGCCTTAATTCACCCCTCCACTTT
CASSRGQGLNSPLHF
>TRBV7-6|NA|TRBJ1-1|TRBD1
TGTGCCAGCAGCGCCCCGGGACAGGGGGCCCCTGAAGCTTTCTTT
CASSAPGQGAPEAFF
>TRBV9|NA|TRBJ2-2|NA
TGTGCCAGCAGCCTGAACACCGGGGAGCTGTTTTTT
CASSLNTGELFF
>TRBV11-2|NA|TRBJ2-5|TRBD2
TGTGCCAGCAGCTTAGGGGCGGGGGGGAACCAAGAGACCCAGTACTTC
CASSLGAGGNQETQYF
>TRBV23-1|few|TRBJ2-3|TRBD1
TGCGCCAGCCCTAAGGGACAGTCCACAGATACGCAGTATTTT
CASPKGQSTDTQYF
>TRBV18|NA|TRBJ2-5|TRBD1
TGTGCCAGCTCACCAGGACAGGGTAGCCAAGAGACCCAGTACTTC
CASSPGQGSQETQYF
>TRBV5-5|once|TRBJ2-3|NA
TGTGCCAGCAGCTCCATGGCGAGCGCAGATACGCAGTATTTT
CASSSMASADTQYF
>TRBV4-3|NA|TRBJ1-1|NA
TGCGCCAGCAGCCAAGTCAGAAACACTGAAGCTTTCTTT
CASSQVRNTEAFF
>TRBV19|NA|TRBJ1-2|NA
TGTGCCAGTAGTATCCTCGACCGGGGTTCAGTTGGCTACACCTTC
CASSILDRGSVGYTF
>TRBV10-3|NA|TRBJ2-3|NA
TGTGCCATCAGCGGGACTCCTAGCACAGATACGCAGTATTTT
CAISGTPSTDTQYF
>TRBV7-9|NA|TRBJ2-3|NA
TGTGCCACCGCCGGGACTAGCACAGATACGCAGTATTTT
CATAGTSTDTQYF
>TRBV27|NA|TRBJ1-2|NA
TGTGCCAGCAGTCCCCCCCCACAGGGTACAATTGATGGCTACACCTTC
CASSPPPQGTIDGYTF
>TRBV7-2|NA|TRBJ2-7|TRBD2
TGTGCCAGCAGCCATAGCGGGGGCTACGAGCAGTACTTC
CASSHSGGYEQYF
>TRBV27|once|TRBJ2-7|NA
TGTGCCAGCAGTTTAAGAGGGCAGAGCTCCTACGAGCAGTACTTC
CASSLRGQSSYEQYF
>TRBV9|NA|TRBJ2-4|TRBD1
TGTGCCAGCAGCCCACTTGGGGGGACAGGTTCTACCCTAGGCAAAAACATTCAGTACTTC
CASSPLGGTGSTLGKNIQYF
>TRBV7-2|NA|TRBJ2-5|TRBD2
TGTGCCAGCAGCTTATATTCGGGGGGGCCGTCGGGGCAAGAGACCCAGTACTTC
CASSLYSGGPSGQETQYF
>TRBV10-1|NA|TRBJ2-7|NA
TGCGCCAGCAGTGAGGCAGGGGCCAGTGAGCAGTACTTC
CASSEAGASEQYF
>TRBV11-2|NA|TRBJ2-7|TRBD1
TGTGCCAGCAGCCTAACAGGGGACTACGAGCAGTACTTC
CASSLTGDYEQYF
>TRBV4-3|NA|TRBJ2-2|TRBD2
TGCGCCAGCAGCCAAGAAATTCCTAGCGGGGGGGCGGCCGGCACCGGGGAGCTGTTTTTT
CASSQEIPSGGAAGTGELFF
>TRBV7-9|NA|TRBJ2-7|NA
TGTGCCAGCAGCTTAGTAGGGGAAAAGGCCTACGAGCAGTACTTC
CASSLVGEKAYEQYF
>TRBV11-2|NA|TRBJ2-6|NA
TGTGCCAGCAGCGCCCGGTTAGAAGGGGCCAACGTCCTGACTTTC
CASSARLEGANVLTF
>TRBV27|once|TRBJ1-2|NA
TGTGCCAGCAGTCCTGTTCCGTCCCCTAACTATGGCTACACCTTC
CASSPVPSPNYGYTF
>TRBV2|NA|TRBJ1-1|TRBD1
TGTGCCAGCATCCGGACAGGGTACACTGAAGCTTTCTTT
CASIRTGYTEAFF
>TRBV4-3|NA|TRBJ2-3|TRBD1
TGCGCCAGCAGCCAAAATACAATAGAGGGACAGGGTGGTACAGATACGCAGTATTTT
CASSQNTIEGQGGTDTQYF
>TRBV6-5|NA|TRBJ2-7|NA
TGTGCCAGCAGTGGCGGGTATGGGGAGCAGTACTTC
CASSGGYGEQYF
>TRBV5-4|NA|TRBJ2-7|TRBD2
TGTGCCAGCAGCTTCAAAGGTCTAGCGGGGTACGAGCAGTACTTC
CASSFKGLAGYEQYF
>TRBV7-2|NA|TRBJ2-3|NA
TGTGCCAGCAGCCGAAGCAGGACTACCACAGATACGCAGTATTTT
CASSRSRTTTDTQYF
>TRBV11-3|once|TRBJ2-1|NA
TGTGCCAGCAGCCATAGGGGGTATGAGCAGTTCTTC
CASSHRGYEQFF
>TRBV6-1|NA|TRBJ2-5|TRBD1
TGTGCCACCTCGGGCGGGACAGGAGTGTCGGAGACCCAGTACTTC
CATSGGTGVSETQYF
>TRBV27|NA|TRBJ1-1|NA
TGTGCCAGCAGTTTACTCCTGAACACTGAAGCTTTCTTT
CASSLLLNTEAFF
>TRBV2|NA|TRBJ2-5|NA
TGTGCCAGCAGTTTGACAGGCCTCCAAGAGACCCAGTACTTC
CASSLTGLQETQYF
>TRBV29-1|NA|TRBJ2-1|NA
TGCAGCGCCCTCCATGGGGAGAATGAGCAGTTCTTC
CSALHGENEQFF
>TRBV30|once|TRBJ2-7|TRBD2
TGTGCCTGGAGACTAGCGGGGGCCTCGGGCGAGCAGTACTTC
CAWRLAGASGEQYF
>TRBV5-6|NA|TRBJ2-3|NA
TGTGCCAGCAGCTTGACAGGGATCGTCACAGATACGCAGTATTTT
CASSLTGIVTDTQYF
>TRBV7-2|NA|TRBJ2-7|NA
TGTGCCAGCAGCTCAGTCCACTCCTACGAGCAGTACTTC
CASSSVHSYEQYF
>TRBV11-2|NA|TRBJ1-1|NA
TGTGCCAGCAGCCTCGGACTGTTTGAAGCTTTCTTT
CASSLGLFEAFF
>TRBV15|NA|TRBJ1-5|NA
TGTGCCACCAGCAGACCTACAGAAGACCAGCATTTT
CATSRPTEDQHF
>TRBV9|NA|TRBJ1-4|TRBD1
TGTGCCAGCAGCGAAACCGGGACAGCAAATGAAAAACTGTTTTTT
CASSETGTANEKLFF
>TRBV25-1|NA|TRBJ2-7|TRBD1
TGTGCCAGCAGTGAATTCGGACAGGGGGACCACGAGCAGTACTTC
CASSEFGQGDHEQYF
>TRBV6-5|once|TRBJ1-5|TRBD1
TGTGCCAGCGGGACAGGGAATCAGCCCCAGCATTTT
CASGTGNQPQHF